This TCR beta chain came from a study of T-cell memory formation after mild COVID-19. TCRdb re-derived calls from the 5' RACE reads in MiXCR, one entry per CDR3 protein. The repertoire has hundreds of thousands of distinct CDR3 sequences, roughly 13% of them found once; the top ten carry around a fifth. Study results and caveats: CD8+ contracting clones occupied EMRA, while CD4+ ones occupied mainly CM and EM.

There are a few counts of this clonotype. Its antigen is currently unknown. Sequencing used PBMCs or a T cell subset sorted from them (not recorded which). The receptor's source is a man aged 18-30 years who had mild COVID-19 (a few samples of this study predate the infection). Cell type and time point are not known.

In DNA form, the CDR3 reads TGTGCCAGCAGCCTGTCGACTAGTGACTATGGCTACACCTTC. Its translation is CASSLSTSDYGYTF. This rearrangement joins TRBV7-2 to TRBJ1-2; D not resolved. The CDR3 sequence is 14 residues long. Germline assignment: CDR1 SGHTA and CDR2 FQGNSA. V was clipped by 5 bases and J by 3 bases, with 13 bases between them.